This section outlines one TCR beta chain sequence together with its context. The antigen is undetermined. CDR3 length: 17 residues. It was with a sample-barcoded 5' primer and a J-beta primer mix that a second PCR of roughly 6 to 12 cycles was run. A single record per CDR3 protein comes from TCRdb applying MiXCR to the 5' RACE reads. The profile shows about 1.4 million distinct CDR3 sequences, almost 60% of them singletons. This record comes from a study of blood T cells in healthy people across ages. Study findings and constraints: In older individuals, TCR beta diversity per million T cells was lower, falling roughly linearly with age.

Sequencing was done on a sample of blood. The chain uses TRBV21-1 and TRBJ2-3; TRBD1, the table's D call, lacks a check against the DNA. TRBV21-1 counts as a pseudogene. The origin of this receptor is a man younger than 30 in good health. The CDR3 DNA follows: TGTGCCAGCAGCAAAGTGTGGACAGGGCTTAGCACAGATACGCAGTATTTT. Protein sequence: CASSKVWTGLSTDTQYF.